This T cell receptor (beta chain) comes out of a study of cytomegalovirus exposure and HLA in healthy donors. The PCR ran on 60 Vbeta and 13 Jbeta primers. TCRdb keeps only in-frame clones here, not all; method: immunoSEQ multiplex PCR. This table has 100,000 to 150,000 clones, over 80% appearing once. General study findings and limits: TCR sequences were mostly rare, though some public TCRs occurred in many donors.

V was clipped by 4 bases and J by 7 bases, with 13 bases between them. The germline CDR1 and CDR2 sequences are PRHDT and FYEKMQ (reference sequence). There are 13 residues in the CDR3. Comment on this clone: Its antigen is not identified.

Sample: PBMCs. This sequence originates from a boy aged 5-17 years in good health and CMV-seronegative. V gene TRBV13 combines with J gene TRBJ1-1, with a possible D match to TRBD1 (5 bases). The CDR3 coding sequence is TGTGCCAGCAGCTCGCGACAGCGAAATGAAGCTTTCTTT. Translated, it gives CASSSRQRNEAFF.